Included here is one T cell receptor beta chain sequence, with context. Its antigen is as yet unknown. The CDR3 runs to 12 residues. Trimming took off 11 bases at V and 1 base at J, with 11 bases between the two ends. The germline V gene has CDR1 SNHLY and CDR2 FYNNEI. The data are from a study of cytomegalovirus exposure and HLA in healthy donors. Study outcomes and limitations: Cytomegalovirus association was listed for about 160 TCR beta chains.

The PCR contained 60 Vbeta and 13 Jbeta primers. The table came from immunoSEQ multiplex PCR; TCRdb's copy has only in-frame clones and leaves some out. The sample lists some 65,000 clones; less than 75% were seen once. Input material: PBMCs. The chain employs TRBV2 and TRBJ1-1; the D gene is possibly TRBD1 (6 bases). This receptor was obtained from a man aged 45-60 years in good health and CMV-seropositive. CDR3 in DNA: TGTGCCGGGACACCAGAGAACACTGAAGCTTTCTTT. Translated: CAGTPENTEAFF.